The present T cell receptor beta chain was sequenced within a study of blood T cells in healthy people across ages. This clonotype was observed at least ten times. Drawn from each donor were 9 to 10 milliliters of peripheral blood. A sample-barcoded 5' primer and a J-beta primer mix were used in a second PCR of about 7 to 12 cycles. TCRdb re-called the 5' RACE reads with MiXCR, one entry per CDR3 protein. The repertoire holds 1.4 million to 1.5 million distinct CDR3 sequences, around 42% seen once, with roughly 7.7% in the top ten. Material: blood. The origin of this receptor is a woman aged 18-29 years in good health.

For the CDR3, the DNA is TGTGCCAGCAGCTTAAATGTCCCCCAGGCTGCTTTCTTT. This gives the protein CASSLNVPQAAFF. The chain recombines TRBV7-2 with TRBJ1-1; no firm D call. Deletions cut 2 bases from V and 11 bases from J, with 15 bases between. The CDR3 length is 13 residues. Germline V gene data show CDR1 as SGHTA and CDR2 as FQGNSA.